A selection of T cell receptor beta chains follows, all from one sample in a study of T cell responses to AZD1222 COVID-19 vaccine. Assay: immunoSEQ multiplex PCR; the TCRdb copy retains only in-frame clones and omits some. The sample has approximately 100,000 clones, less than 90% seen once. The specimen comprised peripheral blood, sampled on day 0 of AZD1222 vaccination. Receptors originate from an adult in good health. The CDR3 runs from the conserved cysteine through the conserved F or W. The order of the fields is J gene, D gene, CDR3 length, V gene, clone size, CDR3 DNA, CDR3 protein. D genes are given only for firm matches. A row's size may be missing; if present it is once, few, many or a size class.

>TRBJ1-2|-|14|TRBV29-1|-
TGCAGCGTAGCGACAGGTAGAAACATCTATGGCTACACCTTC
CSVATGRNIYGYTF
>TRBJ1-3|-|18|TRBV15|-
TGTGCCACCAGCAGAGATCTTCTACCGGGGACCTCTGGAAACACCATATATTTT
CATSRDLLPGTSGNTIYF
>TRBJ2-7|TRBD1|13|TRBV11-2|-
TGTGCCAGCAGCTCCGGGACAGGGCCCGAGCAGTACTTC
CASSSGTGPEQYF
>TRBJ1-1|TRBD1|15|TRBV18|-
TGTGCCAGCTCACCCAAACAGGGGGCAGGATCTGAAGCTTTCTTT
CASSPKQGAGSEAFF
>TRBJ2-2|-|16|TRBV14|medium-sized
TGTGCCAGCAGCCAGTCGACCCGGACAAGCTCCGGGGAGCTGTTTTTT
CASSQSTRTSSGELFF
>TRBJ1-3|-|14|TRBV5-5|-
TGTGCCAGCAGCTTTGGAGGCGAACGAAACACCATATATTTT
CASSFGGERNTIYF
>TRBJ1-1|-|13|TRBV27|-
TGTGCCAGCAGTTCCCGGACAGCCACTGAAGCTTTCTTT
CASSSRTATEAFF
>TRBJ1-4|-|13|TRBV28|-
TGTGCCAGCAGTTATCCTCGGGGGGGAAAACTGTTTTTT
CASSYPRGGKLFF
>TRBJ1-2|-|13|TRBV5-1|-
TGCGCCAGCAGCTTGCCGGGGGGCTATGGCTACACCTTC
CASSLPGGYGYTF
>TRBJ2-4|-|15|TRBV6-2/TRBV6-3|-
TGTGCCAGCAGTTACTCGGCGGGGAACAAAAACATTCAGTACTTC
CASSYSAGNKNIQYF
>TRBJ1-1|-|14|TRBV7-2|-
TGTGCCAGCAGGCCGGGAGAATTGAACACTGAAGCTTTCTTT
CASRPGELNTEAFF
>TRBJ1-4|TRBD1|18|TRBV27|-
TGTGCCAGCAGAAACAGGGGAGGTCTCGGACGTATTAATGAAAAACTGTTTTTT
CASRNRGGLGRINEKLFF
>TRBJ2-5|TRBD2|16|TRBV7-8|-
TGTGCCAGCAGCTACCGGGGAGGGGCAGGGTACGAGACCCAGTACTTC
CASSYRGGAGYETQYF
>TRBJ1-3|TRBD1|16|TRBV11-2|-
TGTGCCAGCAGCTTAGCGACAGGGCTTACTGGAAACACCATATATTTT
CASSLATGLTGNTIYF
>TRBJ1-1|-|14|TRBV5-4|-
TGTGCCAGCAGCTTGAGGGGCGGTGCCACTGAAGCTTTCTTT
CASSLRGGATEAFF
>TRBJ2-2|-|15|TRBV6-5|-
TGTGCCAGCAGTTACGGGTGGCCTAACACCGGGGAGCTGTTTTTT
CASSYGWPNTGELFF
>TRBJ1-5|-|13|TRBV28|-
TGTGCCAGCAGCAAGGACGGAAATCAGCCCCAGCATTTT
CASSKDGNQPQHF
>TRBJ2-5|TRBD2|17|TRBV2|-
TGTGCCAGCAAGTACGGACTAGCGGGGGAAATCCAAGAGACCCAGTACTTC
CASKYGLAGEIQETQYF
>TRBJ1-1|-|12|TRBV29-1|-
TGCAGCGTTGTGGGACTCCGAATCGAGGCTTTCTTT
CSVVGLRIEAFF
>TRBJ1-2|-|13|TRBV3-1/TRBV3-2|-
TGTGCCAGCAGCCAAGGCAGGGGACGGGGCTACACCTTC
CASSQGRGRGYTF
>TRBJ2-1|-|17|TRBV3-1/TRBV3-2|once
TGTGCCAGCAGCCGGATCCTGACCGGCGTTACCTACAATGAGCAGTTCTTC
CASSRILTGVTYNEQFF
>TRBJ2-2|-|15|TRBV11-3|-
TGTGCCAGCACCCCCTCGATGGGGGGAACCGGGGAGCTGTTTTTT
CASTPSMGGTGELFF
>TRBJ2-1|TRBD1|15|TRBV27|-
TGTGCCAGCACCCCGGACAGGGGTAATTACAATGAGCAGTTCTTC
CASTPDRGNYNEQFF
>TRBJ2-3|TRBD2|17|TRBV24-1|-
TGTGCCACCAGTGATTCCCCGGGACTAGCGGAGGAAGATACGCAGTATTTT
CATSDSPGLAEEDTQYF
>TRBJ2-7|-|17|TRBV15|-
TGTGCCACCAGCAGAGTGGGGGTACTCCGCGGCTCCTACGAGCAGTACTTC
CATSRVGVLRGSYEQYF